The rows below give T cell receptor beta chains drawn from one sample of a study of blood T cell repertoires in COVID-19. The assay was immunoSEQ multiplex PCR, and TCRdb's table has in-frame clones only and misses some. The sample includes around 140,000 clones, approximately 89% seen only once; the top ten take about 1.5%. The sample consisted of peripheral blood. The receptors originated from a human donor in a cohort sampled during active COVID-19. The CDR3 runs from the conserved cysteine through the conserved F or W. Fields, in order: CDR3 length, V gene, D gene, J gene, clone size, CDR3 DNA, CDR3 protein. The D gene is left open where the match is weak. Expanded clones are given a class, and other clones once, few, many or no size at all.

cdr3_length: 15; v_call: TRBV30; d_call: .; j_call: TRBJ1-2; clone_size: .; cdr3_nt: TGTGCCTGGAATCCCATAGTGACTAGACGTGGCGGCTACACCTTC; cdr3_aa: CAWNPIVTRRGGYTF
cdr3_length: 12; v_call: TRBV7-2; d_call: .; j_call: TRBJ2-1; clone_size: .; cdr3_nt: TGTGCCAGCAGCTACAGGTACGATGAGCAGTTCTTC; cdr3_aa: CASSYRYDEQFF
cdr3_length: 15; v_call: TRBV3-1/TRBV3-2; d_call: TRBD1; j_call: TRBJ1-3; clone_size: .; cdr3_nt: TGTGCCAGCAGCCCCGGGACAGCCTCTGGAAACACCATATATTTT; cdr3_aa: CASSPGTASGNTIYF
cdr3_length: 13; v_call: TRBV18; d_call: .; j_call: TRBJ1-2; clone_size: .; cdr3_nt: TGTGCCAGCTCACCAGGCGGAGACAGCGGCTACACCTTC; cdr3_aa: CASSPGGDSGYTF
cdr3_length: 17; v_call: TRBV19; d_call: .; j_call: TRBJ1-6; clone_size: .; cdr3_nt: TGTGCCAGTAGTATCGTAATGGTTTCGGGGGATAGTTCACCCCTCCACTTT; cdr3_aa: CASSIVMVSGDSSPLHF
cdr3_length: 18; v_call: TRBV4-2; d_call: .; j_call: TRBJ1-4; clone_size: .; cdr3_nt: TGTGCCAGCAGCCAAACGACTGGGACTTTTTCAACTAATGAAAAACTGTTTTTT; cdr3_aa: CASSQTTGTFSTNEKLFF
cdr3_length: 15; v_call: TRBV7-9; d_call: .; j_call: TRBJ1-1; clone_size: .; cdr3_nt: TGTGCCAGCAGCACCGAAGATGGGCCTATCACTGAAGCTTTCTTT; cdr3_aa: CASSTEDGPITEAFF
cdr3_length: 13; v_call: TRBV5-1; d_call: TRBD1; j_call: TRBJ1-1; clone_size: .; cdr3_nt: TGCGCCAGCAGCTCCCCAACAGGGGGAGAAGCTTTCTTT; cdr3_aa: CASSSPTGGEAFF
cdr3_length: 15; v_call: TRBV5-5; d_call: TRBD2; j_call: TRBJ2-3; clone_size: once; cdr3_nt: TGTGCCAGCAGCTTGGCGCGCGGGGGGGCAGATACGCAGTATTTT; cdr3_aa: CASSLARGGADTQYF
cdr3_length: 14; v_call: TRBV7-2; d_call: TRBD2; j_call: TRBJ2-7; clone_size: .; cdr3_nt: TGTGCCAGCAGCTTACTTGCGGGGGGGCAGGAGCAGTACTTC; cdr3_aa: CASSLLAGGQEQYF
cdr3_length: 13; v_call: TRBV7-2; d_call: .; j_call: TRBJ1-2; clone_size: .; cdr3_nt: TGTGCCAGCAGCTTATCCGGGTACTATGGCTACACCTTC; cdr3_aa: CASSLSGYYGYTF
cdr3_length: 14; v_call: TRBV18; d_call: .; j_call: TRBJ1-1; clone_size: once; cdr3_nt: TGTGCCAGCTCTCCTTTGGGGGGTGGTAATGAAGCTTTCTTT; cdr3_aa: CASSPLGGGNEAFF